This T cell receptor (beta chain) was recorded in a study of cytomegalovirus exposure and HLA in healthy donors (dated by TCRdb to 2016 to 2017). At the level of the whole study: An earlier analysis of 587 of the donors reported about 260 Gb of sequence data and roughly 120 million unique TCR beta sequences obtained from some 200 million T cells. All discovery cohort repertoires had been generated using a single sequencing platform. To decide whether each TCR beta V gene segment behaved as functional or pseudogenic, an earlier analysis of 587 of the donors relied on high-throughput TCR beta sequencing. A later analysis re-analyzed previously published TCR beta repertoires from approximately 700 donors and added high-resolution HLA genotyping to study TCR occurrence patterns. Because of strong linkage in the cohort, four or five DR-DQ haplotypes were treated as single units for association and clustering. The T cell repertoires of about 700 subjects were profiled by immunosequencing and related to cytomegalovirus serostatus. Rather than using new phenotypic data, the later analysis identified candidate immune exposures from TCR beta sequences and from how often those sequences occurred across donors. An early release that covered roughly 600 HLA-typed donors contained around 300 gigabases of sequencing data and around 80 million unique TCR sequences. Of the approximately 370 genotyped donors, 75% to 85% were placed in the genetic ancestry cluster associated with self-reported Caucasian donors. Typing coverage differed by locus: A, B, C, DRB1 and DQB1 were typed in about 629-640 donors, DQA1 in about 550, DPA1 in approximately 600, and DPB1 in just under 480. The study aimed to test whether signatures of past pathogen exposure could be identified by cataloging public T cell receptors. To predict cytomegalovirus infection status, the study combined high-throughput TCR immunosequencing, statistical association of individual TCRs with disease status, and machine learning. HLA typing included class I and class II loci at four-digit resolution. Genome-wide SNP genotypes for about 60% of the roughly 670 donors were used in a later genetic analysis, which treated that subset as a discovery cohort. Alongside the repertoire data, information on donor age, sex, ethnicity and CMV serostatus was compiled. A separate validation cohort of more than 100 different subjects was used in addition to the roughly 700-subject first cohort. On average, roughly 200,000 unique TCR beta nucleotide sequences were sequenced per donor among a few hundred genotyped donors of the cohort, with around 19% of those sequences being non-productive. Points the paper makes about the study in general: Roughly uniform sequencing depth across donors was assumed in presence/absence analyses, although this assumption may not hold. In vitro tests confirmed that a few of the cytomegalovirus-associated TCR beta chains recognize cytomegalovirus antigens. The earlier analysis of approximately 560 of the donors excluded around 17 rarely observed V segments, including chromosome 9 orphons, because counts were too low. In this cohort, only TCR beta chains were sequenced, and detectable features were limited by the absence of alpha or paired-chain data. In a later genetic analysis, a missense DCLRE1C variant was associated with V-gene and J-gene trimming of TCR beta chains, and the association was replicated in an independent cohort. When HLA alleles, especially DR and DQ, strongly co-occurred, TCR associations were difficult to assign to individual alleles. A further reported finding was that TCR beta sequences accurately predicted the HLA-A and HLA-B alleles for most subjects in the first cohort. Because HLA typing was missing for some donors at each locus, association tests included only the typed subset. The study gave a list of roughly 150 TCR beta chains associated with cytomegalovirus. A group of highly shared sequence variants was considered likely to be a technical artifact of the sequencing pipeline. A later analysis found that HLA-associated TCR beta chains were more clonally expanded and had lower generation probabilities than equally common non-associated chains. According to a later analysis, most CMV-associated TCR beta chains appeared to be HLA-restricted, and the HLA associations seemed to be driven largely by CMV exposure. Linkage disequilibrium might explain the correlated functional status among segregating V segments, but an unknown experimental factor could not be excluded. In a later analysis, TCR association rates were found to vary across HLA loci, with the most associated TCRs seen for DRB1 alleles and the fewest for HLA-C alleles. According to the authors, the approach could potentially be generalized to other disease states and immunological phenotypes. Broadly in line with IMGT annotations, most TCR beta V segments showed up in productive rearrangements about 87% or about 30% of the time in an earlier analysis of some 590 of the donors. The only immune exposure information available for the cohort was CMV serostatus. Because the 87-base-pair reads could not distinguish some IMGT-functional V segments, including TRBV6-2 and TRBV6-3, those segments were excluded. According to a later analysis, parvovirus B19, influenza, CMV and Epstein-Barr virus appeared linked to several top co-occurrence clusters. The classifier was reported to diagnose cytomegalovirus status with high specificity and sensitivity in both the original cohort and the validation cohort. Compared with the roughly 670-donor mean, donors in an Asian-associated ancestry cluster had fewer N-insertions in productive TCRs, according to a later genetic analysis. Most TCR sequences were seen in very few donors, while some public TCRs were found in many individuals. A later analysis associated approximately 17,000 TCR beta sequences with specific HLA alleles at a false discovery rate of 0.05.

With regard to this clone: Its antigen is currently not known. No much larger clonotype is one base removed from it; base qualities were not supplied.

The library came from the immunoSEQ multiplex PCR assay. For the multiplex PCR, a mixture combining 60 forward primers for TCR Vbeta segments and 13 reverse primers for TCR Jbeta segments was used. A multiplex PCR assay on genomic DNA amplified the CDR3 region of rearranged TCR beta genes. Amplified TCR beta libraries were sequenced as 87-base-pair reads on the Illumina HiSeq System. Per the authors' processing: Across the roughly 600 repertoires, a later analysis counted 60 million to 90 million unique TCR beta chains, some 11 million of which were shared by at least two donors. Raw reads were error-corrected and collapsed into unique sequences by a nearest-neighbor algorithm in which closely related sequences were merged to remove PCR and sequencing errors. CDR3 sequences were aligned to IMGT reference sequences to assign V, D and J gene segments. For a sequence to be retained, a match of at least six nucleotides was required to both a V gene segment and a J gene segment. Rearrangements were classified as productive when the CDR3 lacked stop codons and remained in frame with V and J, and all other rearrangements were classified as non-productive. Following IMGT convention, CDR3 was defined as the stretch from the second conserved V-encoded cysteine up to the conserved J-encoded phenylalanine. In an earlier analysis of around 570 of the donors, sequences lacking an unambiguous match to a single V gene segment were excluded. In an earlier analysis of some 590 of the donors, a V segment was called functional when productive rearrangements were above 56.7%, and segregating when the standard deviation between donors exceeded 5%. A statistical classification framework was developed to diagnose cytomegalovirus status using the catalog of TCR beta chain sequences. A later analysis assigned V and J genes by comparing TCR nucleotide sequences with IMGT/GENE-DB human TR gene sequences. Using the TCRdist pipeline, a later analysis assigned CDR3 sequences along with most-parsimonious VDJ recombination scenarios. In a later analysis, every TCR beta chain was defined by the combination of its CDR3 amino acid sequence and its V-gene family, and reads without a unique V-gene family were dropped. A later analysis removed over 500 highly shared, low-generation-probability nucleotide sequences to deal with suspected cross-contamination and a sequencing artifact. In a later analysis, a clonal expansion index was calculated for each public chain from normalized within-repertoire ranks of inferred template counts. In a later analysis, generation probabilities were computed using a VDJ recombination model fitted to out-of-frame rearrangements, and the results were checked against IGoR. In a later analysis, TCR-TCR, TCR-HLA and TCR-CMV co-occurrence was scored with hypergeometric tests, and a repertoire-size bias correction was applied to TCR pairs. False discovery rates were estimated in a later analysis by permuting HLA or CMV assignments 20 times. In a later analysis, co-occurring TCRs were grouped using DBSCAN, with TCRdist sequence similarity added in when clustering inside HLA-allele-positive subsets. For co-occurrence clustering, repertoires with fewer than 30,000 or more than 120,000 public chains were excluded, along with a handful of repertoires with anomalous nucleotide sharing. This immuneACCESS table, as held by TCRdb, lists in-frame sequences with V and J called but not all clones. Of the missing ones, under half trace to an unresolved V gene in checked studies; the others have no known cause. V, J and clone size derive from that table, while D and trimming were established from the DNA sequence. Here the sample has about 200,000 clones; roughly 85% occur a single time. Of the sample, about 1.7% falls within the top ten clones.

Unmatched junction bases come to 17, with V trimmed by 7 bases and J by 0 bases. Spanning cysteine to phenylalanine, the CDR3 consists of 18 amino acids. Just CDR3 DNA is preserved here, 54 bases in frame from base 1. From a lookup of the germline V gene, CDR1 and CDR2 are SGHRS and YFSETQ. The cohort comprised around 690 healthy bone marrow donors. At the time of sampling, all cohort members were nominally healthy, though unrecorded immune exposures were likely present. The donor tested CMV seronegative and was one of the 352 seronegative cohort members. Each donor provided a peripheral blood sample, and peripheral blood mononuclear cells were used for TCR beta sequencing. The Qiagen DNeasy Blood Extraction Kit was used to extract genomic DNA from the blood cell samples.

The TCR originated in a male donor in good health and CMV-seronegative. The sample consisted of PBMCs. The sequence is built from TRBV5-1 and TRBJ1-1; TRBD1 matches 8 bases in the middle. The CDR3 in this case is CASQRNLGGQGVNTEAFF. The bases read TGCGCCAGCCAGCGTAATTTGGGCGGACAGGGTGTGAACACTGAAGCTTTCTTT.